This T cell receptor (beta chain) was recorded in a study of cytomegalovirus exposure and HLA in healthy donors. Findings and caveats of the study: TCR beta V- and J-gene trimming, according to a later analysis, was linked to a missense DCLRE1C variant. Accurate predictions that matched the HLA-A and HLA-B alleles of most subjects were reportedly made from TCR beta sequences. A later analysis found common viral pathogens apparently linked to several of the most significant clusters.

The CDR3 covers 17 residues. The trim removed 3 bases at V and 2 bases at J, leaving 9 bases unmatched. The germline V gene has CDR1 LNHDA and CDR2 SQIVND (reference sequence). As for this clone: Its antigen remains unknown.

The PCR ran on 60 Vbeta and 13 Jbeta primers. The table came from immunoSEQ multiplex PCR; TCRdb's copy has only in-frame clones and leaves some out. This table holds 100,000 to 150,000 clones, 70% to 85% found once. The sample consisted of PBMCs. The TCR comes from a man in his late teens or twenties in good health and CMV-seronegative. This sequence joins TRBV19 and TRBJ1-2, with 10 bases lining up with TRBD1. CDR3 nucleotides: TGTGCCAGTAGTATCAGGGGGACAGGGGCGGGGAACTATGGCTACACCTTC. This translates into CASSIRGTGAGNYGYTF.